A selection of T cell receptor beta chains follows, all from one sample in a study of cytomegalovirus exposure and HLA in healthy donors. Profiling relied on immunoSEQ multiplex PCR, and the TCRdb table lists in-frame clones only, not all of them. This sample has 150,000 or so clones, with around nine tenths found just once. Source material: PBMCs. The receptors were gathered from a man aged 18 to 30 in good health and CMV-seropositive. CDR3s include the opening cysteine and the closing phenylalanine or tryptophan. D genes are given only for firm matches. Size is omitted from some rows. Given values are once, few, many or a class for expanded clones.

j_call,clone_size,v_call,d_call,cdr3_aa,cdr3_nt
TRBJ2-5,.,TRBV9,TRBD2,CASSVGSDGGRKGETQYF,TGTGCCAGCAGCGTAGGATCGGACGGGGGGAGGAAGGGAGAGACCCAGTACTTC
TRBJ2-3,.,TRBV29-1,TRBD2,CSVDEASGGSTDTQYF,TGCAGCGTTGATGAGGCTAGCGGGGGGTCCACAGATACGCAGTATTTT
TRBJ2-5,.,TRBV2,TRBD2,CASRRTSGSRQETQYF,TGTGCCAGCAGGAGGACTAGTGGGAGCCGCCAAGAGACCCAGTACTTC
TRBJ2-2,.,TRBV4-1,.,CASSQDGRGLTGELFF,TGCGCCAGCAGCCAAGACGGGCGGGGGCTCACCGGGGAGCTGTTTTTT
TRBJ2-1,.,TRBV5-4,.,CASFTSRGEQFF,TGTGCCAGCTTTACCTCTCGCGGTGAGCAGTTCTTC
TRBJ1-3,once,TRBV7-2,.,CASSLAGGSSGNTIYF,TGTGCCAGCAGCTTAGCAGGGGGAAGCTCTGGAAACACCATATATTTT
TRBJ1-2,.,TRBV18,TRBD1,CASSYTGDYGYTF,TGTGCCAGCTCATATACAGGGGACTATGGCTACACCTTC
TRBJ2-7,.,TRBV5-1,TRBD1,CASMFDRVPDEQYF,TGCGCCAGCATGTTCGACAGGGTGCCTGACGAGCAGTACTTC
TRBJ1-1,.,TRBV6-5,.,CASTPHETRSEAFF,TGTGCCAGCACTCCACACGAGACGCGGTCTGAAGCTTTCTTT
TRBJ2-4,.,TRBV6-6,TRBD1,CASSYRRDRDIQYF,TGTGCCAGCAGTTACCGCCGGGACAGAGACATTCAGTACTTC
TRBJ2-3,.,TRBV7-3,.,CASSLVVSSTDTQYF,TGTGCCAGCAGCTTAGTTGTATCTAGCACAGATACGCAGTATTTT
TRBJ1-1,.,TRBV9,.,CASSAEDSGTNTEAFF,TGTGCCAGCAGCGCCGAGGACAGTGGCACGAACACTGAAGCTTTCTTT
TRBJ1-1,.,TRBV7-3,TRBD1,CASSSGQGATEAFF,TGTGCCAGCAGCTCCGGACAGGGGGCCACTGAAGCTTTCTTT
TRBJ2-7,few,TRBV18,TRBD2,CASSPREGWGEQYF,TGTGCCAGCTCACCACGGGAGGGGTGGGGCGAGCAGTACTTC
TRBJ2-2,once,TRBV5-1,TRBD2,CASRLAGDTGELFF,TGCGCCAGCAGACTAGCGGGGGATACCGGGGAGCTGTTTTTT
TRBJ1-5,.,TRBV6-5,.,CASSYSHREDQPQHF,TGTGCCAGCAGTTACTCGCACAGGGAAGATCAGCCCCAGCATTTT
TRBJ2-7,.,TRBV7-8,TRBD2,CASSPAAGAEEQYF,TGTGCCAGCAGCCCGGCGGCGGGAGCGGAAGAGCAGTACTTC
TRBJ2-7,.,TRBV6-6,.,CASVGLSPYEQYF,TGTGCCAGCGTTGGACTTTCCCCCTACGAGCAGTACTTC
TRBJ2-1,.,TRBV4-3,.,CASSQDSGGSYNEQFF,TGCGCCAGCAGCCAAGATTCCGGGGGTTCGTACAATGAGCAGTTCTTC
TRBJ2-1,.,TRBV4-1,.,CASSHPRKSANEQFF,TGCGCCAGCAGCCATCCCCGAAAAAGCGCCAATGAGCAGTTCTTC
TRBJ2-3,.,TRBV13,TRBD2,CASSPGSGGATDTQYF,TGTGCCAGCAGCCCGGGGAGCGGGGGGGCGACAGATACGCAGTATTTT
TRBJ2-2,.,TRBV4-2,TRBD1,CASSLPGQGSTGELFF,TGTGCCAGCAGCCTACCGGGACAGGGGTCAACCGGGGAGCTGTTTTTT
TRBJ2-5,.,TRBV7-6,TRBD2,CASSLAASGHQETQYF,TGTGCCAGCAGCTTAGCGGCTAGCGGGCACCAAGAGACCCAGTACTTC
TRBJ2-7,.,TRBV5-4,TRBD1,CASSPGTGDAYEQYF,TGTGCCAGCAGCCCCGGGACAGGCGATGCCTACGAGCAGTACTTC
TRBJ1-5,.,TRBV14,TRBD1,CASSHPNRGDGNQPQHF,TGTGCCAGCAGCCACCCAAACAGGGGAGATGGCAATCAGCCCCAGCATTTT
TRBJ2-3,.,TRBV27,TRBD2,CASSLRPRLAGEVDTQYF,TGTGCCAGCAGTTTACGACCGCGACTAGCGGGAGAAGTAGATACGCAGTATTTT
TRBJ2-3,.,TRBV4-1,.,CASSPSVSTDTQYF,TGCGCCAGCAGCCCTAGCGTTAGCACAGATACGCAGTATTTT
TRBJ2-3,.,TRBV5-1,TRBD2,CASSPPGLASDTQYF,TGCGCCAGCAGCCCTCCGGGACTAGCATCCGATACGCAGTATTTT
TRBJ2-2,.,TRBV7-3,TRBD1,CASSSRTGATTGELFF,TGTGCCAGCAGCTCCCGGACAGGGGCTACCACCGGGGAGCTGTTTTTT
TRBJ2-1,.,TRBV29-1,TRBD2,CSVAGTSREQFF,TGCAGCGTTGCCGGGACTAGCAGGGAGCAGTTCTTC
TRBJ2-5,.,TRBV7-2,TRBD2,CASSLASGSFGQETQYF,TGTGCCAGCAGCTTAGCTAGCGGGAGTTTTGGGCAAGAGACCCAGTACTTC
TRBJ1-2,once,TRBV18,TRBD1,CASSPDRGYGYTF,TGTGCCAGCTCCCCGGACAGGGGCTATGGCTACACCTTC
TRBJ1-2,once,TRBV30,.,CAWSGDSPHGYTF,TGTGCCTGGAGTGGGGACTCCCCCCATGGCTACACCTTC
TRBJ2-3,once,TRBV4-1,TRBD2,CASSLQWRGGPDTQYF,TGCGCCAGCAGCCTCCAATGGCGGGGGGGCCCCGATACGCAGTATTTT
TRBJ2-7,.,TRBV7-9,.,CASAPPSAAEQYF,TGTGCCAGCGCCCCCCCCTCAGCGGCTGAGCAGTACTTC
TRBJ2-5,.,TRBV11-2,TRBD2,CASSFGTSMETQYF,TGTGCCAGCAGCTTCGGGACTAGCATGGAGACCCAGTACTTC
TRBJ1-6,.,TRBV27,.,CASSLTAMGNSPLHF,TGTGCCAGCAGTTTGACAGCGATGGGGAATTCACCCCTCCACTTT
TRBJ2-1,few,TRBV11-1,TRBD2,CASSLRTSGGHSYNEQFF,TGTGCCAGCAGCTTGCGAACTAGCGGGGGGCACTCCTACAATGAGCAGTTCTTC
TRBJ2-7,.,TRBV29-1,.,CSVEDRKGMGEQYF,TGCAGCGTTGAAGACCGAAAGGGGATGGGCGAGCAGTACTTC
TRBJ2-7,.,TRBV14,.,CASSQVRGYSYEQYF,TGTGCCAGCAGCCAAGTTAGAGGCTACTCCTACGAGCAGTACTTC
TRBJ2-5,.,TRBV2,.,CASSGDRQETQYF,TGTGCCAGCAGTGGAGACAGGCAAGAGACCCAGTACTTC
TRBJ2-7,few,TRBV5-1,TRBD1,CASSLAGDREQYF,TGCGCCAGCAGCTTGGCCGGGGACAGGGAGCAGTACTTC
TRBJ2-7,few,TRBV6-5,.,CASSYRDNTYEQYF,TGTGCCAGCAGTTACCGGGATAACACCTACGAGCAGTACTTC
TRBJ1-6,.,TRBV9,TRBD1,CASSPRGTGDNSPLHF,TGTGCCAGCAGCCCTCGGGGGACAGGCGATAATTCACCCCTCCACTTT
TRBJ2-2,.,TRBV4-1,TRBD2,CASSPTSGPNTGELFF,TGCGCCAGCAGCCCTACTAGCGGGCCAAACACCGGGGAGCTGTTTTTT
TRBJ2-7,.,TRBV30,TRBD1,CALNRGADEQYF,TGTGCCTTAAACAGGGGTGCGGACGAGCAGTACTTC
TRBJ2-3,.,TRBV4-3,TRBD2,CASSQETSGGAGDTQYF,TGCGCCAGCAGCCAAGAAACTAGCGGGGGGGCGGGAGATACGCAGTATTTT
TRBJ2-3,.,TRBV6-1,TRBD1,CASSKGGLRTDTQYF,TGTGCCAGCAGTAAAGGGGGCTTGCGCACAGATACGCAGTATTTT
TRBJ2-7,once,TRBV6-1,TRBD1,CASTSGGHEQYF,TGTGCCAGCACTTCAGGGGGCCACGAGCAGTACTTC
TRBJ1-2,.,TRBV7-2,TRBD1,CASSDRDRVVVGGYTF,TGTGCCAGCAGCGACCGGGACAGGGTAGTGGTGGGCGGCTACACCTTC
TRBJ2-3,.,TRBV6-5,.,CASSYGSSTDTQYF,TGTGCCAGCAGTTACGGGAGCAGCACAGATACGCAGTATTTT